This T cell receptor (beta chain) was identified during a study of long-term antiretroviral therapy in people with HIV. The assay, immunoSEQ v3.0, was run at survey level. TCRdb keeps only in-frame clones here, not all; method: immunoSEQ multiplex PCR. The sample shows approximately 25,000 clones, about 86% of them seen only once. CDR1 is SGDLS, CDR2 YYNGEE, per germline. The J segment lost 9 bases and the V segment lost 3 bases, leaving 8 bases of the junction unmatched. The CDR3 covers 14 residues. The chain joins TRBV9 to TRBJ2-1; 8 positions agree with TRBD2. The receptor was isolated from a man aged 50-60 years with HIV. The sample here was unsorted PBMCs, taken 1.2 years after starting antiretroviral therapy. The DNA of the CDR3 is TGTGCCAGCAGCGGAGGGGGACTAGATGTTGAGCAGTTCTTC. Encoded protein: CASSGGGLDVEQFF.